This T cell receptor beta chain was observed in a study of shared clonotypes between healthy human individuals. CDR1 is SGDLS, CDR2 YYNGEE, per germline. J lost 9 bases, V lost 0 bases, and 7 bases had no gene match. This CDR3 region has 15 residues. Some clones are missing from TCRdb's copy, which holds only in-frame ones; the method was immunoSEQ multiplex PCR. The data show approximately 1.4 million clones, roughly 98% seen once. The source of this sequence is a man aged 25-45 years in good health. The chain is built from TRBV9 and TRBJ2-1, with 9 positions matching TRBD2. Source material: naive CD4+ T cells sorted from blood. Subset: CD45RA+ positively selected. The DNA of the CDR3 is TGTGCCAGCAGCGTAGGAGTAGCGGGAGCCCTTGAGCAGTTCTTC. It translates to CASSVGVAGALEQFF.